The clone carrying this T cell receptor beta chain has only a few counts. In germline, CDR1 is WSHSY, CDR2 SAAADI. V gave up 6 bases and J gave up 8 bases; unmatched junction bases: 6. The length of the CDR3 is 13 residues. Authors' analysis steps: Estimation of nucleated cell counts was performed using reference gene primer amplification. Here immunoSEQ multiplex PCR was the method, and the copy in TCRdb shows in-frame clones only, minus some. D and trimming were read from the DNA, whereas the V and J calls and clone size are those reported in that table. The sample lists some 390,000 clones; around 87% were seen once. The sample comes from a study of blood T cell repertoires in COVID-19. Across the study: There were acute and convalescent COVID-19 samples, and they came from the United States, Italy and Spain. Sources were T cells, B-cell-depleted T cells, or PBMCs; the material itself was cDNA or gDNA.

Seattle participants joined during active infection and were tracked over time. Sequencing used peripheral blood. This receptor was identified in a woman aged 60 to 75 with COVID-19, enrolled during active disease. The rearrangement joins TRBV10-2 to TRBJ1-3; 8 bases match TRBD1. The DNA for the CDR3 is TGCGCCAGCAGGACAGGGGTCCTAGACACCATATATTTT. Its translation: CASRTGVLDTIYF.